The next 17 T cell receptor beta chains were all read from a single sample in a study of blood T cell repertoires in COVID-19. The protocol was immunoSEQ multiplex PCR, while the TCRdb copy is restricted to in-frame clones and leaves out a portion. The sample yields 230,000 or so clones, around 81% seen once. The sequenced sample consisted of peripheral blood. The receptors come from a man aged 50-59 years with active or convalescent COVID-19.

The chain links TRBV9 to TRBJ2-7; D might be TRBD2 (6 bases). From germline, CDR1 is SGDLS and CDR2 YYNGEE. V was clipped by 0 bases and J by 2 bases, with 15 bases between them. The CDR3 extends over 16 amino acids. The DNA for the CDR3 is TGTGCCAGCAGCGTAGAGTCTGGTAGCGGCACCTACGAGCAGTACTTC. This gives the protein CASSVESGSGTYEQYF.

In this sample, this clone turned up a few times. CDR3: CSAARRGQAYEQYF. CDR3 sequence (DNA): TGCAGCGCTGCCCGAAGGGGACAGGCCTACGAGCAGTACTTC. The chain carries TRBV29-1 and TRBJ2-7; the match to TRBD1 covers 8 bases. The CDR3 is 14 amino acids. V shed 7 bases, J shed 2 bases, and the junction held 10 bases outside the gene matches. The germline gives CDR1 SQVTM, CDR2 ANQGSEA.

The chain joins TRBV2 to TRBJ2-1; the D gene is possibly TRBD1 (6 bases). Trimming shortened V by 10 bases and J by 8 bases, and 6 bases separated the two germline ends. Germline lookup yields CDR1 SNHLY and CDR2 FYNNEI. The CDR3 runs 9 residues. The CDR3 region has the DNA TGTGCCAAGGGGGATGAGCAGTTCTTC. It codes for CAKGDEQFF.

The V call is TRBV10-3, the J call TRBJ1-2; weak D call: TRBD1 (5 bases). Germline V CDR1 and CDR2: ENHRY, SYGVKD. V dropped 0 bases and J dropped 2 bases, with 10 bases sitting between them. The CDR3 length is 15 residues. This CDR3 reads CAISESGAKNYGYTF. The CDR3, as DNA: TGTGCCATCAGTGAGTCAGGGGCCAAAAACTATGGCTACACCTTC.

This sequence joins TRBV6-2 or TRBV6-3 and TRBJ2-1, with 10 bases matching TRBD1. Germline CDR1 MNHEY, CDR2 SVGEGT. The CDR3 spans 15 residues. V dropped 6 bases and J dropped 6; count of bases not matched to a gene: 8. CDR3 amino acids: CASSRGTGVFNEQFF. The CDR3 nucleotides are TGTGCCAGCAGCCGCGGGACAGGGGTTTTCAATGAGCAGTTCTTC.

The chain links TRBV30 to TRBJ2-7; TRBD1 matches 9 bases. The junction had 4 bases not matched to a gene; V was cut back by 5 bases and J by 2 bases. The CDR3 has 13 residues. Germline values: CDR1 GTSNPN, CDR2 SVGIG (reference sequence). The CDR3 DNA follows: TGTGCCTGGGGACAGGGGCACACCTACGAGCAGTACTTC. Residues: CAWGQGHTYEQYF.

V and J are TRBV5-1 and TRBJ1-4; 9 positions agree with TRBD1. J lost 7 bases, V lost 4 bases, and 8 bases had no gene match. Germline-derived CDR1 and CDR2 are SGHRS and YFSETQ. This CDR3 spans 15 amino acids. The CDR3 DNA follows: TGCGCCAGCAGCCTGGGCGGGACAGGGAGTGAAAAACTGTTTTTT. This translates into CASSLGGTGSEKLFF. The full variable domain, its missing parts supplied by reference TRBV5-1 and TRBJ1-4, is KAGVTQTPRYLIKTRGQQVTLSCSPISGHRSVSWYQQTPGQGLQFLFEYFSETQRNKGNFPGRFSGRQFSNSRSEMNVSTLELGDSALYLCASSLGGTGSEKLFFGSGTQLSVL.

In this sample, this clone is medium-sized. DNA of the CDR3: TGTGCCAGCAGCCGTTCGGAGGACAGAGGCTACACCTTC. This encodes CASSRSEDRGYTF. The chain recombines TRBV12-3 or TRBV12-4 with TRBJ1-2, with TRBD1 as a possible D gene (6 bases). Trimming took 6 bases from V and 8 from J, leaving 16 bases between them. The CDR3 is made up of 13 amino acids.

This chain uses TRBV4-1 with TRBJ1-4, with a possible D match to TRBD1 (5 bases). This CDR3 contains 12 residues. V lost 4 bases and J lost 7, with 7 bases in between. The germline gives CDR1 MGHRA, CDR2 YSYEKL. The chain's CDR3 is CASSPGLEKLFF. DNA for the CDR3: TGCGCCAGCAGCCCGGGACTTGAAAAACTGTTTTTT.

This chain uses TRBV29-1 with TRBJ1-2; D unclear. With 5 bases removed from V and 7 bases from J, the gap between germline ends came to 14 bases. The CDR3 covers 12 residues. Per germline, CDR1 SQVTM and CDR2 ANQGSEA. In nucleotides, the CDR3 is TGCAGCGTTACTCCTATTGGTGGTGGCTACACCTTC. Protein sequence: CSVTPIGGGYTF.

The V call is TRBV2, the J call TRBJ2-1, with 10 nucleotides matching TRBD2. V was pared by 2 bases and J by 9 bases, with 7 bases of the junction left unmatched. The CDR3 runs 15 residues. CDR1 and CDR2 from the germline V gene are SNHLY and FYNNEI. CDR3 sequence reads: CASSESTSGFFEQFF. DNA for the CDR3: TGTGCCAGCAGTGAATCGACTAGCGGGTTTTTTGAGCAGTTCTTC.

The chain carries TRBV19 and TRBJ1-6; 8 bases agree with TRBD1. J lost 5 bases, V lost 4 bases, and 4 bases had no gene match. The CDR3 has 15 residues. The V gene's germline CDR1 is LNHDA and CDR2 SQIVND (reference sequence). As DNA, the CDR3 is TGTGCCAGTAGTACCGACAGGGGAGATAATTCACCCCTCCACTTT. The encoded protein is CASSTDRGDNSPLHF.

The CDR3 nucleotides are TGTGCCAGCAGTCGGACAGGGATATTAGATACGCAGTATTTT. Encoded protein: CASSRTGILDTQYF. The rearrangement joins TRBV14 to TRBJ2-3, with 8 bases aligning to TRBD1. V dropped 6 bases and J dropped 5; count of bases not matched to a gene: 7. The CDR3 covers 14 residues. CDR1 is SGHDN and CDR2 is FVKESK in the germline V gene.

The chain carries TRBV4-1 and TRBJ2-7; TRBD1 agrees at 9 bases. Per germline, CDR1 MGHRA and CDR2 YSYEKL. Losses at the gene ends were 0 bases for V and 2 bases for J; bases not matched to a gene: 5. CDR3 length equals 16 residues. CDR3 bases: TGCGCCAGCAGCCAAGATAGGTGGGACAGGGCCTACGAGCAGTACTTC. Its translation: CASSQDRWDRAYEQYF.

The chain recombines TRBV6-5 with TRBJ2-7, with 9 bases fitting TRBD1. Germline V gene sequence: CDR1 MNHEY, CDR2 SVGAGI. The trim removed 4 bases at V and 4 bases at J, leaving 8 bases unmatched. This CDR3 contains 15 residues. CDR3 sequence reads: CASSLSPGQGYEQYF. The CDR3 bases are TGTGCCAGCAGTTTGTCCCCGGGACAGGGTTACGAGCAGTACTTC.

The chain has TRBV6-6 and TRBJ2-3; TRBD1 is a possible D gene (7 bases). Looked up from germline, CDR1 is MNHNY and CDR2 is SVGAGI (reference sequence). The CDR3 covers 13 residues. V was trimmed by 11 bases and J by 0 bases, leaving 12 bases between them. The CDR3 here is CASGGTSTDTQYF. The CDR3 nucleotides read TGTGCCTCAGGGGGGACGAGCACAGATACGCAGTATTTT.

The V gene is TRBV5-1, the J gene TRBJ1-1, with a weak D call TRBD1 (5 bases). CDR1 SGHRS and CDR2 YFSETQ come from the germline V gene. Trimming pared 6 bases from V and 7 bases from J, leaving 34 bases between. The CDR3 extends over 19 amino acids. CDR3 sequence (DNA): TGCGCCAGCACCCAAGGGACCTCAAGGCTGGGACTCGGTATAGGTGAAGCTTTCTTT. This encodes CASTQGTSRLGLGIGEAFF.